Below are 5 T cell receptor beta chains sequenced from a single sample in a study of blood T cell repertoires in COVID-19. TCRdb's copy holds only in-frame clones and misses some; the assay was immunoSEQ multiplex PCR. The repertoire holds some 93,000 clones, around 88% seen once, with approximately 19% in the top ten. Sequenced: peripheral blood. These receptors all stem from a woman older than 75 with acute or convalescent COVID-19.

The J gene is TRBJ1-1, the V gene TRBV15; unclear D gene. Germline V CDR1 and CDR2: LNHNV, YYDKDF (reference sequence). This CDR3 is built from 15 residues. Between the trimmed V and J ends, which lost 5 bases and 5 bases, there was a span of 18 bases. The CDR3 DNA follows: TGTGCCACCAGCGAGGAGTTGACGGTGAGGACTGAAGCTTTCTTT. This translates into CATSEELTVRTEAFF.

This clone was detected a few times. This chain joins TRBV5-1 and TRBJ2-7; maybe TRBD1 (5 bases). Trimming removed 2 bases at V and 1 base at J, with 7 bases between. Germline CDR1 is SGHRS and CDR2 is YFSETQ. The CDR3 consists of 13 residues. The DNA for the CDR3 is TGCGCCAGCAGCTTTACAGGTTCCTACGAGCAGTACTTC. Translating gives CASSFTGSYEQYF.

This chain uses TRBV13 with TRBJ2-7; 7 bases are shared with TRBD1. The CDR3 runs to 15 residues. After removal of 1 base from V and 6 bases from J, the junction contained 9 bases not matched to a gene. Per germline, CDR1 PRHDT and CDR2 FYEKMQ (reference sequence). CDR3 loop: CASSLETGQVGEQYF. In DNA, the CDR3 is TGTGCCAGCAGCTTAGAAACCGGACAGGTAGGCGAGCAGTACTTC.

The rearrangement uses TRBV28 and TRBJ2-1; 7 bases are a match to TRBD1. The CDR3 covers 18 residues. Trimming took 2 bases from V and 0 from J; bases not matched to a gene: 10. The germline gives CDR1 MDHEN, CDR2 SYDVKM. This CDR3 reads CASSLEIMGQSSYNEQFF. DNA for the CDR3: TGTGCCAGCAGTTTAGAGATTATGGGACAGAGCTCCTACAATGAGCAGTTCTTC.

V and J are TRBV27 and TRBJ1-5; D remains ambiguous. The CDR3 covers 14 residues. The germline V and J ends were trimmed by 2 bases and 7 bases, with 12 bases remaining between them. Germline-derived CDR1 and CDR2 are MNHEY and SMNVEV (reference sequence). CDR3 loop: CASSLRGSGQPQHF. CDR3 nucleotide sequence: TGTGCCAGCAGTTTACGGGGTTCCGGGCAGCCCCAGCATTTT.